What follows describes a single TCR beta chain. Antigen specificity is unknown. Primers included in the PCR were 60 Vbeta and 13 Jbeta primers. Generated by immunoSEQ multiplex PCR, the TCRdb table keeps only in-frame clones and is missing some. This table has about 82,000 clones, 9.5% to 13% appearing once. The CDR3 totals 15 residues. The V and J ends lost 5 bases and 4 bases, in that order; junction bases with no gene match: 3. In germline, CDR1 is SEHNR, CDR2 FQNEAQ (reference sequence). This record belongs to a study of cytomegalovirus exposure and HLA in healthy donors. About the research overall: Samples from HLA-typed donors yielded approximately 80 million unique TCRs in an early data release.

General study points: Specificity for CMV antigens was confirmed in vitro for a few of the CMV-associated chains.

The specimen sequenced was PBMCs. The genes are TRBV7-9 and TRBJ2-3, with TRBD2 identical over 13 bases. This sequence was found in a man aged 60 to 69 in good health and CMV-seropositive. The CDR3 loop reads CASSRTSGRSDTQYF. Written as DNA, the CDR3 is TGTGCCAGCAGCAGGACTAGCGGGAGATCAGATACGCAGTATTTT.